This is a list of T cell receptor beta chains from one sample in a study of glioma-infiltrating T cells. TCRdb independently ran MiXCR on the multiplex PCR reads; one entry per CDR3 protein. Of about 99,000 distinct CDR3 sequences in the sample, around 28% were seen once. Sequenced input: glioma tissue, nonneoplastic brain tissue, or PBMCs (not recorded which). The receptors here all came from a human donor with low-grade glioma or glioblastoma, undergoing nonglioma brain surgery, or in good health (not recorded which). CDR3s include the opening cysteine and the closing phenylalanine or tryptophan. D genes are given only for firm matches. Size tells how often a clone was seen (once, few, many) or the class of an expanded clone, and some rows leave it out.

TRBJ2-7 | NA | NA | TRBV28 | TGTGCCAGCACCCGGATAGGGCCTTCCTACGAGCAGTGCTTC | CASTRIGPSYEQCF
TRBJ1-2 | TRBD1 | many | TRBV20-1 | TGCAGTGCTAGAGATAGGGGGACAGGGAGGGCTGGCTACACCTTC | CSARDRGTGRAGYTF
TRBJ2-5 | NA | NA | TRBV7-8 | TGTGCCAGCAGCTTGGGGGTCGCGGACGAAGAGACCCAGTACTTC | CASSLGVADEETQYF
TRBJ1-1 | NA | NA | TRBV9 | TGTGCCAGCAGCGACCCCGGCGGGGAAGCTTTCTTT | CASSDPGGEAFF
TRBJ1-5 | NA | many | TRBV6-6 | TGTGCCAGCAGTTACATTCAGTCTGATCAGCCCCAGCATTTT | CASSYIQSDQPQHF
TRBJ2-1 | NA | many | TRBV6-2/TRBV6-3 | TGTGCCAGCAGCTACCGTTACGACTCACTTGAAATGACTAGTTATTATGAGCAGTTCTTC | CASSYRYDSLEMTSYYEQFF
TRBJ2-7 | NA | NA | TRBV7-2 | TGTGCCAGCAGCTTACGCGCTTACAGCCCCTACGAGCAGTACTTC | CASSLRAYSPYEQYF
TRBJ2-5 | TRBD2 | once | TRBV12-3/TRBV12-4 | TGTGCCAGCAGTTTATCCCGGGTTAGCGGGGGGTCCTTTGGAGAGACCCAGTACTTC | CASSLSRVSGGSFGETQYF
TRBJ2-1 | NA | many | TRBV4-3 | TGCGCCAGCAGCCGCCAGGGGAAGTACGAGCAGTTCTTC | CASSRQGKYEQFF
TRBJ2-3 | TRBD1 | many | TRBV6-1 | TGTGCCAGCATGTGGGACAGGGGGACCACAGATACGCAGTATTTT | CASMWDRGTTDTQYF
TRBJ1-1 | TRBD1 | many | TRBV28 | TGTGCCAGCAGTTCCCCAGGGGGGGGCGTGGGCACTGAAGCTTTCTTT | CASSSPGGGVGTEAFF